This entry lists 7 T cell receptor beta chains sequenced from one sample in a study of glioma-infiltrating T cells. The iRepertoire nested amplicon-rescue multiplex PCR amplified TCR alpha and beta CDR3s from RNA. A single record per CDR3 protein comes from TCRdb applying MiXCR to the multiplex PCR reads. The data contain about 140,000 distinct CDR3 sequences, about two fifths of them singletons. Sequencing was done on a sample of glioma tissue, nonneoplastic brain tissue, or PBMCs (not recorded which). The receptors shown here come from a human donor with low-grade glioma or glioblastoma, undergoing nonglioma brain surgery, or in good health (not recorded which).

V gene TRBV10-3 combines with J gene TRBJ2-6; D gene uncertain. CDR3 size: 14 residues. Deletions cut 6 bases from V and 0 bases from J, with 6 bases between. From germline, CDR1 is ENHRY and CDR2 SYGVKD. The chain's CDR3 is CAISLSSGANVLTF. The CDR3 DNA follows: TGTGCCATCAGCCTAAGCTCTGGGGCCAACGTCCTGACTTTC.

The rearrangement uses TRBV4-3 and TRBJ1-4; D call uncertain. Germline CDR1 is LGHNA and CDR2 is YSLEER. V was shortened by 4 bases and J by 8 bases, with 14 bases between the two germline ends. The CDR3 runs to 14 residues. The CDR3 DNA reads as TGCGCCAGCAGCCGGAGCGTGTCGGGGGAAAAACTGTTTTTT. Protein product: CASSRSVSGEKLFF.

The rearrangement joins TRBV7-2 to TRBJ2-5; the D gene is possibly TRBD1 (6 bases). The germline gives CDR1 SGHTA, CDR2 FQGNSA. This CDR3 has 14 amino acids. Trimming stripped 6 bases from V and 5 bases from J, with 16 bases between. CDR3 residues: CASSIQGALETQYF. The CDR3, as DNA: TGTGCCAGCAGTATACAGGGCGCCTTGGAGACCCAGTACTTC.

V usage is TRBV2 and J usage is TRBJ2-2; a weak D match, TRBD2 (5 bases). The V gene lost 2 bases and the J gene lost 5 bases, with 12 bases spanning the gap. Germline CDR1 SNHLY, CDR2 FYNNEI. The CDR3 loop spans 15 amino acids. CDR3 in amino acids: CASSEPDPGTGELFF. The DNA of the CDR3 is TGTGCCAGCAGTGAACCAGATCCGGGAACCGGGGAGCTGTTTTTT.

This clonotype has a handful of counts. Written as DNA, the CDR3 is TGCAGTGCTAGAGAGGGGTTTCTAGATACGCAGTATTTT. Translating it yields CSAREGFLDTQYF. This chain uses TRBV20-1 with TRBJ2-3; D not certain. This CDR3 is 13 amino acids long. The V gene's germline CDR1 is DFQATT and CDR2 SNEGSKA (reference sequence). Trimming shortened V by 0 bases and J by 5 bases, and 9 bases separated the two germline ends.

V gene TRBV7-2 combines with J gene TRBJ2-5; 10 bases agree with TRBD1. Looked up from germline, CDR1 is SGHTA and CDR2 is FQGNSA. The CDR3 is 15 residues long. V lost 5 bases, J lost 5 bases, and 8 bases stayed unmatched. For the CDR3, the DNA is TGTGCCAGCAGCACTAATCCGGGACAGGGGGAGACCCAGTACTTC. Encoded protein: CASSTNPGQGETQYF.

The chain carries TRBV7-9 and TRBJ2-5, with 8 nucleotides matching TRBD1. Germline trimming cut 3 bases from V and 6 bases from J; bases unmatched to any gene: 9. The germline V gene has CDR1 SEHNR and CDR2 FQNEAQ (reference sequence). The CDR3 has 15 residues. This CDR3 reads CASSFGQGRVQTQYF. As DNA, the CDR3 is TGTGCCAGCAGCTTTGGACAGGGCCGGGTGCAGACCCAGTACTTC.